Following are 7 T cell receptor beta chains from one sample sequenced in a study of OX40 agonist ivuxolimab in advanced cancers. Produced via immunoSEQ multiplex PCR; TCRdb's table is partial and in-frame only. Of under 30,000 clones listed, 90% are singletons. The sample was CD4+ or CD8+ T cells sorted from blood, taken in a trial of the OX40 agonist ivuxolimab. The receptors stem from an adult with an advanced solid tumor such as melanoma, head and neck, liver or kidney cancer.

The gene calls are TRBV7-9 and TRBJ2-1; perhaps TRBD1 as D (6 bases). Looked up from germline, CDR1 is SEHNR and CDR2 is FQNEAQ (reference sequence). The CDR3 sequence is 15 residues long. V lost 5 bases and J 2 bases, leaving 13 bases between the germline ends. The CDR3 region is CASSPQGSAYNEQFF. Written as DNA, the CDR3 is TGTGCCAGCAGCCCTCAGGGGTCCGCCTACAATGAGCAGTTCTTC.

This sequence joins TRBV6-5 and TRBJ2-7; 11 nucleotides agree with TRBD2. From germline, CDR1 is MNHEY and CDR2 SVGAGI. With 6 bases clipped from V and 4 bases from J, the junction kept 11 bases outside the gene matches. The CDR3 is 16 residues long. The CDR3 region has the DNA TGTGCCAGCAGCTACACTAGCGGGAGTTCTTTTTACGAGCAGTACTTC. Protein: CASSYTSGSSFYEQYF.

This chain connects TRBV7-9 to TRBJ1-1, with D possibly matching TRBD1 (5 bases). Per the germline V gene, CDR1 is SEHNR and CDR2 is FQNEAQ (reference sequence). V lost 4 bases and J 1 base, leaving 13 bases between the germline ends. The CDR3 is 15 residues long. CDR3 sequence (DNA): TGTGCCAGCAGCTCCAACTGGGGCGAGAACACTGAAGCTTTCTTT. This encodes CASSSNWGENTEAFF.

This chain links TRBV30 with TRBJ2-3; 7 bases map to TRBD2. The CDR3 has 18 amino acids. Germline-derived CDR1 and CDR2 are GTSNPN and SVGIG (reference sequence). V shed 7 bases, J shed 5 bases, and the junction held 24 bases outside the gene matches. CDR3 residues: CAYDWGPRSGNGKDTQYF. The CDR3 region has the DNA TGTGCCTACGACTGGGGTCCTAGGAGCGGGAATGGGAAAGATACGCAGTATTTT.

The chain carries TRBV27 and TRBJ2-5, with D perhaps matching TRBD1 or TRBD2 (5 bases each). The J call is in doubt because the DNA end fits TRBJ2-7 better. The CDR3 is 13 amino acids. Per the germline V gene, CDR1 is MNHEY and CDR2 is SMNVEV (reference sequence). The CDR3 DNA reads as TGTGCCAGTGGCATGGGGGAAACGGCCGAGCAGTACTTC. Translation: CASGMGETAEQYF.

The chain carries TRBV19 and TRBJ2-1; D possibly corresponds to TRBD2 (5 bases). Germline CDR1 and CDR2: LNHDA and SQIVND (reference sequence). Trimming stripped 8 bases from V and 0 bases from J, with 14 bases between. The CDR3 runs 15 residues. In DNA form, the CDR3 reads TGTGCCAGTGCCCTAGCTGGGAGCTCCTACAATGAGCAGTTCTTC. This gives the protein CASALAGSSYNEQFF.

The rearrangement uses TRBV5-1 and TRBJ1-1, with D hard to call. Trimming took off 2 bases at V and 3 bases at J, with 11 bases between the two ends. This CDR3 has 14 amino acids. CDR1 and CDR2 from the germline V gene are SGHRS and YFSETQ. The CDR3 reads CASSLDLGDTEAFF. CDR3 coding DNA: TGCGCCAGCAGCTTAGACCTAGGTGACACTGAAGCTTTCTTT.